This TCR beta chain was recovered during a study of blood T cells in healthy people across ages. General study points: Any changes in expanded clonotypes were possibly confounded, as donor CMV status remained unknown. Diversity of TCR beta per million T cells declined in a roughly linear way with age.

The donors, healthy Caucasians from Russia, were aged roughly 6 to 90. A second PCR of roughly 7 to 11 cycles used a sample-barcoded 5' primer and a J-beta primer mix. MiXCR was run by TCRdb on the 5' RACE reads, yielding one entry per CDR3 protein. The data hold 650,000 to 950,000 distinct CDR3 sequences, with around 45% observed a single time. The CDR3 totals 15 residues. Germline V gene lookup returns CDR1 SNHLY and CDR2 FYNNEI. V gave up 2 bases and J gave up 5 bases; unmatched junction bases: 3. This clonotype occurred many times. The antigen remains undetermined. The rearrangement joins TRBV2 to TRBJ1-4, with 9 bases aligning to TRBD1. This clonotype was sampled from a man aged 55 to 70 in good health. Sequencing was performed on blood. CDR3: CASSETGTGNEKLFF. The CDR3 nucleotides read TGTGCCAGCAGTGAAACAGGGACAGGGAATGAAAAACTGTTTTTT.